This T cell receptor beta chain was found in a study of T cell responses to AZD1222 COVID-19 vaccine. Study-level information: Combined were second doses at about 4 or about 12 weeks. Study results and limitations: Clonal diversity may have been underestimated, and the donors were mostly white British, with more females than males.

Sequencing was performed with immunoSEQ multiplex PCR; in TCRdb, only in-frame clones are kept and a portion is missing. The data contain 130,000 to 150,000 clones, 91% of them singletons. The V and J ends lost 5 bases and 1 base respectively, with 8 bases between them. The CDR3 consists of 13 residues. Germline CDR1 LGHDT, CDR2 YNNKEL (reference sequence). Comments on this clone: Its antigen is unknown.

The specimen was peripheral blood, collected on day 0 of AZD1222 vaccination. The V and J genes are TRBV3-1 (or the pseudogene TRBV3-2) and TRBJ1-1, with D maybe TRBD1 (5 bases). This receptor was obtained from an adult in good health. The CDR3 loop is CASSYRRNTEAFF. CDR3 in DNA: TGTGCCAGCAGCTACAGGAGGAACACTGAAGCTTTCTTT.